This T cell receptor (beta chain) appears in the sequencing data of a study of shared clonotypes between healthy human individuals. On sorted subsets, replicate PCRs used 200 ng DNA, or about 30,000 T cell genomes. Generated by immunoSEQ multiplex PCR, the TCRdb table keeps only in-frame clones and is missing some. The repertoire holds about 2.1 million clones, with 90% to 95% as singletons. The CDR3 has 17 amino acids. Trimming stripped 4 bases from V and 3 bases from J, with 20 bases between. Germline CDR1 and CDR2: MNHEY and SMNVEV (reference sequence). Selected positively for CCR7 and CD45RO-negative, naive CD8 cells excluded terminally differentiated effector memory CD45RA+ cells.

The chain employs TRBV27 and TRBJ2-3, with a possible D match to TRBD1 (5 bases). The TCR comes from a man aged 18 to 29 in good health. Some clones in this sample may be carry-over from other donors' samples. Source material: naive CD8+ T cells from PBMCs. CDR3 residues: CASSSLFPGPGTDTQYF. The CDR3 DNA reads as TGTGCCAGCAGTTCCCTCTTTCCCGGGCCAGGGACAGATACGCAGTATTTT.